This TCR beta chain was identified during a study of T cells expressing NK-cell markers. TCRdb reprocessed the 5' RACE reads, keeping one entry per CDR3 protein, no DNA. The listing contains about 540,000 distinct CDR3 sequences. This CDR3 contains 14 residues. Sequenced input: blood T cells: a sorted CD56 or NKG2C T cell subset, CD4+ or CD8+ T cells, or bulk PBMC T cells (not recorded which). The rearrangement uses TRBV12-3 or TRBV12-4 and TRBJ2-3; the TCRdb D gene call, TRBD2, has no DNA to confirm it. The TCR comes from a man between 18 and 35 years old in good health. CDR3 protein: CASSLGAGRHTQYF.